The subject of this entry is one T cell receptor beta chain. What it binds is unknown. This sample stems from a study of T cell responses to AZD1222 COVID-19 vaccine. Points from the study as a whole: Spike-specific TCR breadth and depth both grew after two AZD1222 doses. A mostly white British donor set with more females was recruited, and clonal diversity was possibly underestimated. Scientists sampled the repertoires only once the peak T cell response had passed.

Profiling relied on immunoSEQ multiplex PCR, and the TCRdb table lists in-frame clones only, not all of them. Of around 99,000 clones listed, approximately 89% were seen once; the top ten hold 8% to 9.5%. The CDR3 totals 13 residues. Germline V gene sequence: CDR1 LNHDA, CDR2 SQIVND (reference sequence). The V and J ends lost 2 bases and 4 bases respectively, with 7 bases between them. The V and J genes are TRBV19 and TRBJ2-3; D unclear. The receptor was derived from an adult who received the AZD1222 COVID-19 vaccine. This sample comprised peripheral blood, obtained 28 days after the second AZD1222 dose. The CDR3 bases are TGTGCCAGTAGTATATCCGAGGCAGATACGCAGTATTTT. Protein product: CASSISEADTQYF.